Sequencing of this TCR beta chain was carried out in a study of regulatory T cells in long-lasting Graves disease. This CDR3 has 17 residues. V was shortened by 2 bases and J by 10 bases, with 24 bases between the two germline ends. Per the germline V gene, CDR1 is KGHSH and CDR2 is LQKENI. Building the TCR beta libraries relied on iRepertoire HTBI primers, and CDR3 regions underwent Arm-PCR. A single record per CDR3 protein comes from TCRdb applying MiXCR to the multiplex PCR reads. This repertoire shows hundreds of thousands of distinct CDR3 sequences, about 12% found once; its top ten account for more than 8%. Time point of the sample: newly diagnosed GD, antithyroid drugs for less than 3 months. PBMC-derived RNA was used for the TCR library. In addition, the sample was reused for a study of T cells in Graves' hyperthyroidism and ophthalmopathy.

The V and J genes are TRBV18 and TRBJ2-1; a possible D gene is TRBD1 (7 bases). This TCR was recovered from a woman aged 25 to 45 with Graves disease. The sample here was peripheral blood mononuclear cells (PBMCs), taken at new diagnosis, from a patient treated with antithyroid drugs. The CDR3 loop reads CASSPGPGQAPGVEQFF. Written as DNA, the CDR3 is TGTGCCAGCTCACCAGGCCCTGGACAGGCCCCGGGGGTCGAGCAGTTCTTC. Filled out from reference TRBV18 and TRBJ2-1, the complete variable domain reads NAGVMQNPRHLVRRRGQEARLRCSPMKGHSHVYWYRQLPEEGLKFMVYLQKENIIDESGMPKERFSAEFPKEGPSILRIQQVVRGDSAAYFCASSPGPGQAPGVEQFFGPGTRLTVL.